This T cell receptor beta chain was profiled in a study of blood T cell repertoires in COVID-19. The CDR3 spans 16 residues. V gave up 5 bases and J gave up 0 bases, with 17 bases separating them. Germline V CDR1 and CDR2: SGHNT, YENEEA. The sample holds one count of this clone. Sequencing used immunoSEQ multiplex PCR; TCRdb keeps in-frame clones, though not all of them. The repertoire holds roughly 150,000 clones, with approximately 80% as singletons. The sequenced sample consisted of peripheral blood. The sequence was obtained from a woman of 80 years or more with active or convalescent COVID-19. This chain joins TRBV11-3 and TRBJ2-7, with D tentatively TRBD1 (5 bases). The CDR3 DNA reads TGTGCCAGCAGCGGATATCAGGGTTCCAGCTCCTACGAGCAGTACTTC. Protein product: CASSGYQGSSSYEQYF.